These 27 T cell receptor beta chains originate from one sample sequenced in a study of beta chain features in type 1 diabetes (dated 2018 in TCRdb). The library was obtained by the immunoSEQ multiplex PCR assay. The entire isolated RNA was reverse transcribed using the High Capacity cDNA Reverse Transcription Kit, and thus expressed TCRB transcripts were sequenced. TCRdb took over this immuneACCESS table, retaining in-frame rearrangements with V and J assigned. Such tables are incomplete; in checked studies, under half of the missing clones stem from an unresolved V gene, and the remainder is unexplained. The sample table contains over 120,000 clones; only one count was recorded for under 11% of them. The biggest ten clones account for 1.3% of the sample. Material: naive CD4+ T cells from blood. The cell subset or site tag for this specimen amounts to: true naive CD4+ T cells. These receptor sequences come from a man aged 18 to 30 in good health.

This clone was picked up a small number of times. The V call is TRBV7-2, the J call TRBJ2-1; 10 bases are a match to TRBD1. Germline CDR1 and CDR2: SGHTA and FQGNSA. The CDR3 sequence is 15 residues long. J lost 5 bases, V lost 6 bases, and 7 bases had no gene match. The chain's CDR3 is CASRFRTGGNNEQFF. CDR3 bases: TGTGCCAGCAGGTTTCGGACAGGGGGTAACAATGAGCAGTTCTTC.

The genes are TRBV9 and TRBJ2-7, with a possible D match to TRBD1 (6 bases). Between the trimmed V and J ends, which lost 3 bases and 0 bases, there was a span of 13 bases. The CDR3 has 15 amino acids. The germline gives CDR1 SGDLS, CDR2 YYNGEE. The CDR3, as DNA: TGTGCCAGCAGCGCCACAGGGACCACCTCCTACGAGCAGTACTTC. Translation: CASSATGTTSYEQYF. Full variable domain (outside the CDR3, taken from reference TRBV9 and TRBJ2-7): DSGVTQTPKHLITATGQRVTLRCSPRSGDLSVYWYQQSLDQGLQFLIQYYNGEERAKGNILERFSAQQFPDLHSELNLSSLELGDSALYFCASSATGTTSYEQYFGPGTRLTVT.

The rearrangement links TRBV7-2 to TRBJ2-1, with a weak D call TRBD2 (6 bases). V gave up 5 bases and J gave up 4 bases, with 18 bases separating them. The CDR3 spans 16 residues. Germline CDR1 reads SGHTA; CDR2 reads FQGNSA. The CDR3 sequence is CASSRTGGAKYNEQFF. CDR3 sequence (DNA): TGTGCCAGCAGCCGGACTGGAGGGGCTAAGTACAATGAGCAGTTCTTC.

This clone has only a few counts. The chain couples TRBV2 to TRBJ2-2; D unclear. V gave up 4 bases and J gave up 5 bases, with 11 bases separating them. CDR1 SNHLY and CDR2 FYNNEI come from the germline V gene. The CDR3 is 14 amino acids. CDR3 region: CASSAEYGTGELFF. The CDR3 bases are TGTGCCAGCAGTGCAGAATATGGTACCGGGGAGCTGTTTTTT.

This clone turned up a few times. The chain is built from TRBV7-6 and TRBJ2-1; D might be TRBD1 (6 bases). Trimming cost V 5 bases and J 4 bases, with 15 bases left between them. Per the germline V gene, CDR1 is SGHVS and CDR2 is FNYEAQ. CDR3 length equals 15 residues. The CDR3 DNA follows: TGTGCCAGCAGCCGAGGACAGACTCGATACAATGAGCAGTTCTTC. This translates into CASSRGQTRYNEQFF.

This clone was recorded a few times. The CDR3 loop is CASSIGTVSSYEQYF. CDR3 nucleotides: TGTGCCAGCAGCATCGGGACAGTTAGCTCCTACGAGCAGTACTTC. The chain is built from TRBV11-2 and TRBJ2-5, with 7 bases fitting TRBD1. The end of the DNA is better explained by TRBJ2-7, so the J call may be wrong. The CDR3 runs 15 residues. The V gene's germline CDR1 is SGHAT and CDR2 FQNNGV.

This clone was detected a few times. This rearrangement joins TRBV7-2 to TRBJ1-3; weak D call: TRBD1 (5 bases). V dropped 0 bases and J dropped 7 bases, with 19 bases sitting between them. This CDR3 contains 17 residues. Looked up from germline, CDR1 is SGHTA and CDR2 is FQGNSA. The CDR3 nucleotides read TGTGCCAGCAGCTTAGCGCTGGCAGGGCTACGATCGAACACCATATATTTT. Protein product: CASSLALAGLRSNTIYF.

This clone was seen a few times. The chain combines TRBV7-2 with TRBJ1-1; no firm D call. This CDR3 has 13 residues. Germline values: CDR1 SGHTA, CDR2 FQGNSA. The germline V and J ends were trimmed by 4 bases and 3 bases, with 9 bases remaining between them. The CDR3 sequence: CASSSNMYTEAFF. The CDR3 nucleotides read TGTGCCAGCAGCTCTAATATGTACACTGAAGCTTTCTTT. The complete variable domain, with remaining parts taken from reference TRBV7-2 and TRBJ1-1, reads GAGVSQSPSNKVTEKGKDVELRCDPISGHTALYWYRQSLGQGLEFLIYFQGNSAPDKSGLPSDRFSAERTGGSVSTLTIQRTQQEDSAVYLCASSSNMYTEAFFGQGTRLTVV.

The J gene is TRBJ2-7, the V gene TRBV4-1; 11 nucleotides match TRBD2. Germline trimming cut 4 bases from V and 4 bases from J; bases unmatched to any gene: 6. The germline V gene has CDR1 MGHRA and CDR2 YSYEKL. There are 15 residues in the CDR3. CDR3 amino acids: CASSRTGTSGYEQYF. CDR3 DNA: TGCGCCAGCAGCCGAACCGGGACTAGCGGTTACGAGCAGTACTTC.

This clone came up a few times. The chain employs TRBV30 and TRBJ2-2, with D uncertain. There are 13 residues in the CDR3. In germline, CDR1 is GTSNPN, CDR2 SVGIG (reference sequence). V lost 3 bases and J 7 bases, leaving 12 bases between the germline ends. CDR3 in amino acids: CAWSSRPGGELFF. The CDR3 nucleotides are TGTGCCTGGAGCTCCAGGCCCGGCGGGGAGCTGTTTTTT.

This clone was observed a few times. The CDR3 DNA reads as TGTGCCAGCAGTTTGTCCCTTGAGGGCACAGATACGCAGTATTTT. Protein: CASSLSLEGTDTQYF. J is TRBJ2-3 and V is TRBV28; the D is unclear. V was clipped by 3 bases and J by 1 base, with 11 bases between them. Germline V gene data show CDR1 as MDHEN and CDR2 as SYDVKM. The CDR3 runs to 15 residues.

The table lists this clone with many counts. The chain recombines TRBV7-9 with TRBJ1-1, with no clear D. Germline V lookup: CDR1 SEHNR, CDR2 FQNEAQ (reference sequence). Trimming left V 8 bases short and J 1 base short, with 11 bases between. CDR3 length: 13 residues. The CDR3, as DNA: TGTGCCAGCCAAGAGGGCTGGAACACTGAAGCTTTCTTT. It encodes CASQEGWNTEAFF.

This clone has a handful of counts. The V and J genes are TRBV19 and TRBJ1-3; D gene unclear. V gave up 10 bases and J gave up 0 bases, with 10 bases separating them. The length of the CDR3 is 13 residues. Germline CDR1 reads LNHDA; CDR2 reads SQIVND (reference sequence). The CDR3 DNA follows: TGTGCCACCGAAGGAGGCTCTGGAAACACCATATATTTT. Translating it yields CATEGGSGNTIYF.

The CDR3 protein is CASSTQGVTGELFF. The DNA for the CDR3 is TGTGCCAGTAGTACCCAGGGCGTGACCGGGGAGCTGTTTTTT. This chain uses TRBV19 with TRBJ2-2; possibly TRBD1 for D (5 bases). The V end was cut by 4 bases, the J end by 5 bases, with 11 bases between. The germline CDR1 and CDR2 sequences are LNHDA and SQIVND (reference sequence). The CDR3 runs 14 residues.

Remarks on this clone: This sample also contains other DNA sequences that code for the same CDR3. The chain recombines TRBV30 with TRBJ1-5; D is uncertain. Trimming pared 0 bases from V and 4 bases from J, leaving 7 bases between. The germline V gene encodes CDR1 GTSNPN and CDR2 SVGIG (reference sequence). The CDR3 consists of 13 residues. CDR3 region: CAWSVRGNQPQHF. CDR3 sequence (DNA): TGTGCCTGGAGTGTACGCGGGAATCAGCCCCAGCATTTT.

CDR3: CASRPLVAGDGELFF. The DNA for the CDR3 is TGTGCCAGCAGACCCTTGGTGGCAGGGGACGGGGAGCTGTTTTTT. V and J are TRBV5-4 and TRBJ2-2; weak D call: TRBD1 (6 bases). Looked up from germline, CDR1 is SGHNT and CDR2 is YYREEE (reference sequence). CDR3 size: 15 residues. Between the trimmed V and J ends, which lost 5 bases and 7 bases, there was a span of 18 bases.

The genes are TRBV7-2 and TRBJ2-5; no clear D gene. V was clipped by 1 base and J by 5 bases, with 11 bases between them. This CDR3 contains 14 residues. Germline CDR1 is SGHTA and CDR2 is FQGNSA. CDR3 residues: CASSLVGPAETQYF. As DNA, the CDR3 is TGTGCCAGCAGCTTAGTTGGTCCCGCGGAGACCCAGTACTTC.

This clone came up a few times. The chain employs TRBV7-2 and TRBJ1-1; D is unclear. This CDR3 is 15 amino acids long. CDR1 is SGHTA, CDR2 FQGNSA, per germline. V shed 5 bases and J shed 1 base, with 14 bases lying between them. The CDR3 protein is CASSPRTYENTEAFF. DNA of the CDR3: TGTGCCAGCAGCCCCCGGACTTACGAGAACACTGAAGCTTTCTTT.

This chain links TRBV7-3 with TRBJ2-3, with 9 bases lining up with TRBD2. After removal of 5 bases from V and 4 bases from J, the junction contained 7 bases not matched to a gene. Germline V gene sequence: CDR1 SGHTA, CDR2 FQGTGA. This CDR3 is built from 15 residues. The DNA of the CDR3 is TGTGCCAGCAGCGGACGAGCGGGGGGCCCAGATACGCAGTATTTT. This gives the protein CASSGRAGGPDTQYF.

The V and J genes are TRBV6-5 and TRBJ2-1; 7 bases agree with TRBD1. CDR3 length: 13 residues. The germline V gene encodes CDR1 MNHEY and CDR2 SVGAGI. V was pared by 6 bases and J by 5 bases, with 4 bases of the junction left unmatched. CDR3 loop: CASRGTGDNEQFF. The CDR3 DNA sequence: TGTGCCAGCAGGGGCACAGGGGACAATGAGCAGTTCTTC.

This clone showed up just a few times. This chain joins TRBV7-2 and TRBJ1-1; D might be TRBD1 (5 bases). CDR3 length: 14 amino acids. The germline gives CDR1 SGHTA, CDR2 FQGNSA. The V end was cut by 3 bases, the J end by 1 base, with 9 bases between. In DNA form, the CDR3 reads TGTGCCAGCAGCTTCGGCAGGGAGAACACTGAAGCTTTCTTT. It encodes CASSFGRENTEAFF.

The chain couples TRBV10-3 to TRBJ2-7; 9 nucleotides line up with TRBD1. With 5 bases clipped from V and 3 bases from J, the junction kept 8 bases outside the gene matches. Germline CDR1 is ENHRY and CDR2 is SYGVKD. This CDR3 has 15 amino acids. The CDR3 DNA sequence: TGTGCCATCAGTCCCCAGGACAGGGGTATCTACGAGCAGTACTTC. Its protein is CAISPQDRGIYEQYF.

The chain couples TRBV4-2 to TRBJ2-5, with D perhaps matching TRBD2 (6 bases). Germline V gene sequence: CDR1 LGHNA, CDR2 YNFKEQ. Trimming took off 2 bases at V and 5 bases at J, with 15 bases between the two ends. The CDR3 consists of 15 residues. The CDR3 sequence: CASSQSSSDWETQYF. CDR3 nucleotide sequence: TGTGCCAGCAGCCAATCATCTAGCGATTGGGAGACCCAGTACTTC.

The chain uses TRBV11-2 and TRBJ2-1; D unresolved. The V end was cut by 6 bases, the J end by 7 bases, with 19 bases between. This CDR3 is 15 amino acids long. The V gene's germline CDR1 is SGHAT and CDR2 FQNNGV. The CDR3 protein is CASSTSLLKQNEQFF. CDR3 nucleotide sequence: TGTGCCAGCAGTACATCACTACTCAAGCAGAATGAGCAGTTCTTC. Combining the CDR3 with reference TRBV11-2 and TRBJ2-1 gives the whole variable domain EAGVAQSPRYKIIEKRQSVAFWCNPISGHATLYWYQQILGQGPKLLIQFQNNGVVDDSQLPKDRFSAERLKGVDSTLKIQPAKLEDSAVYLCASSTSLLKQNEQFFGPGTRLTVL.

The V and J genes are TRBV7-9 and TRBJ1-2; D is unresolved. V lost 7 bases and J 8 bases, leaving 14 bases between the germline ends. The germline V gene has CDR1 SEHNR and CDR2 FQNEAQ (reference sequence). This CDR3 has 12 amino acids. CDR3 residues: CASTREGLGYTF. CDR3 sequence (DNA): TGTGCCAGCACCCGGGAAGGGCTAGGCTACACCTTC.

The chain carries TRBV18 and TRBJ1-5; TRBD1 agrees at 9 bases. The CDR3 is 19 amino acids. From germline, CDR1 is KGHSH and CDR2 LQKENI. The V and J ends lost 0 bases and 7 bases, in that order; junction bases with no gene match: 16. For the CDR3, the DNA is TGTGCCAGCTCACCACCGGGACAGGGAGTAGTATACAGGGTACAGCCCCAGCATTTT. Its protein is CASSPPGQGVVYRVQPQHF.

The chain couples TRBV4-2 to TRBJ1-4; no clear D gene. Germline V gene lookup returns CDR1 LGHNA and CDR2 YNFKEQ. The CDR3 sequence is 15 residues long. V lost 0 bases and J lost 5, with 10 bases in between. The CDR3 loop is CASSQDRGWNEKLFF. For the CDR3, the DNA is TGTGCCAGCAGCCAAGACAGAGGATGGAATGAAAAACTGTTTTTT.